This T cell receptor (beta chain) was sequenced for a study of cytomegalovirus exposure and HLA in healthy donors (dated by TCRdb to the late 2010s). Study-level background: According to an earlier analysis of 587 of the donors, 150 million to 200 million T cells yielded 95 million to 140 million unique TCR beta sequences and 276 Gb of sequence data. An early release covering over 500 HLA-typed donors comprised 250 to 350 gigabases of sequencing data and approximately 80 million unique TCR sequences. The genetic ancestry cluster associated with self-reported Caucasian donors included over 80% of the roughly 390 genotyped donors. The study aimed to test whether signatures of past pathogen exposure could be identified by cataloging public T cell receptors. The T cell repertoires of several hundred subjects were profiled by immunosequencing and related to cytomegalovirus serostatus. Along with the roughly 700-subject first cohort, a separate validation cohort of about 110 different subjects was used. The study combined high-throughput TCR immunosequencing, statistical association of individual TCRs with disease status, and machine learning to predict cytomegalovirus infection status. A later analysis re-analyzed previously published TCR beta repertoires from 500 to 700 donors and added high-resolution HLA genotyping to study TCR occurrence patterns. Rather than using new phenotypic data, the later analysis identified candidate immune exposures from TCR beta sequences and from how often those sequences occurred across donors. In an earlier analysis of 587 of the donors, high-throughput TCR beta sequencing was used to judge whether each TCR beta V gene segment behaved as functional or pseudogenic. Donor age, sex, ethnicity and CMV serostatus were collected together with the repertoire data. Genome-wide SNP genotypes for about 55% of the 666 donors were used in a later genetic analysis, which treated that subset as a discovery cohort. All discovery cohort repertoires had been generated on a single sequencing platform. Both class I and class II loci were covered by HLA typing, at four-digit resolution. The number of typed donors differed by locus: roughly 629-640 for A, B, C, DRB1 and DQB1; 522 for DQA1; about 600 for DPA1; and around 450 for DPB1. Four or five DR-DQ haplotypes were handled as single units for association and clustering, since linkage in the cohort was strong. Among approximately 370 genotyped donors of the cohort, an average of around 250,000 unique TCR beta nucleotide sequences was sequenced per donor, of which about 19% were non-productive.

The cohort consisted of hundreds of healthy bone marrow donors. Cohort members were all nominally healthy when sampled, although unrecorded immune exposures were likely present. The donor tested CMV seropositive, placing the donor among the roughly 300 seropositive members of the cohort. Each donor provided a peripheral blood sample, and peripheral blood mononuclear cells were used for TCR beta sequencing. Genomic DNA extraction from the blood cell samples was performed with the Qiagen DNeasy Blood Extraction Kit. The germline V gene sets CDR1 to ENHRY and CDR2 to SYGVKD. The CDR3 numbers 15 residues from cysteine through phenylalanine. The entry retains the CDR3 DNA only, 45 bases that are in frame from base 1. V trim: 6 bases; J trim: 1 base; unmatched bases: 5. Libraries were prepared through the immunoSEQ multiplex PCR assay. For the multiplex PCR, a mixture combining 60 forward primers for TCR Vbeta segments and 13 reverse primers for TCR Jbeta segments was used. The CDR3 region of rearranged TCR beta genes was amplified from genomic DNA by a multiplex PCR assay. Amplified TCR beta libraries were sequenced as 87-base-pair reads on the Illumina HiSeq System. The authors' analysis ran thus. Across the 670 or so repertoires, a later analysis counted some 80 million unique TCR beta chains, some 11 million of which were shared by at least two donors. Raw reads were error-corrected and collapsed into unique sequences with a nearest-neighbor algorithm that merged closely related sequences to remove PCR and sequencing errors. Alignment of CDR3 sequences to IMGT reference sequences was used to assign V, D and J gene segments. For a sequence to be retained, a match of at least six nucleotides was required to both a V gene segment and a J gene segment. A rearrangement counted as productive if the CDR3 had no stop codons and remained in frame with V and J, and every other rearrangement counted as non-productive. CDR3 was defined by IMGT convention, running from the second conserved V-encoded cysteine to the conserved J-encoded phenylalanine. The earlier analysis of 500 to 600 of the donors excluded sequences that lacked an unambiguous match to a single V gene segment. In an earlier analysis of 587 of the donors, V segments were called functional above 56.7% productive rearrangements and were called segregating when the between-donor standard deviation exceeded 5%. A statistical classification framework was developed to diagnose cytomegalovirus status using the catalog of TCR beta chain sequences. V and J gene assignment, in a later analysis, came from comparing TCR nucleotide sequences with IMGT/GENE-DB human TR gene sequences. Using the TCRdist pipeline, a later analysis assigned CDR3 sequences along with most-parsimonious VDJ recombination scenarios. In a later analysis, each TCR beta chain was defined by its CDR3 amino acid sequence together with its V-gene family, and reads lacking a unique V-gene family were excluded. To address suspected cross-contamination and a sequencing artifact, a later analysis removed over 500 highly shared, low-generation-probability nucleotide sequences. In a later analysis, a clonal expansion index for each public chain was calculated from normalized within-repertoire ranks of inferred template counts. In a later analysis, generation probabilities were computed with a VDJ recombination model fitted to out-of-frame rearrangements, and the resulting probabilities were checked against IGoR. Hypergeometric tests were used in a later analysis to score TCR-TCR, TCR-HLA and TCR-CMV co-occurrence, with a repertoire-size bias correction applied to the TCR pairs. A later analysis estimated false discovery rates by permuting HLA or CMV assignments 20 times. In a later analysis, co-occurring TCRs were grouped using DBSCAN, and TCRdist sequence similarity was added for clustering within HLA-allele-positive subsets. Repertoires with fewer than 30,000 or more than 120,000 public chains, plus five repertoires with anomalous nucleotide sharing, were excluded from co-occurrence clustering. Entries here come from immuneACCESS through TCRdb and include only in-frame sequences with V and J called. Some clones fail to appear in such tables; in the studies checked, an unresolved V gene covers under half of the shortfall, and the cause of the remainder is unknown. V and J calls and clone size are as listed in that table; D and trimming were resolved from the DNA. Counted in this sample were more than 95,000 clones; under 85% of them appeared once. Approximately 3.9% of the sample comes from the top ten.

The paper as a whole reports these results and caveats: A few of the identified cytomegalovirus-associated TCR beta chains were confirmed in vitro to be specific for cytomegalovirus antigens. Roughly uniform sequencing depth across donors was assumed in presence/absence analyses, although this assumption may not hold. The study gave a list of 150 to 200 TCR beta chains associated with cytomegalovirus. Because the 87-base-pair reads could not distinguish some IMGT-functional V segments, including TRBV6-2 and TRBV6-3, those segments were excluded. Most TCR sequences were observed very rarely across donors, whereas some public TCRs were present in many individuals. The cohort was sequenced for TCR beta chains only, and without alpha or paired-chain data the features that could be detected were limited. According to a later analysis, TCR association rates differed among HLA loci, with DRB1 alleles showing the most associated TCRs and HLA-C alleles showing the fewest. Because some donors lacked HLA typing at each locus, the association tests relied only on the typed subset. In an earlier analysis of 500 to 650 of the donors, most TCR beta V segments appeared in productive rearrangements about 90% or about 30% of the time, broadly matching IMGT annotations. A further reported finding was that TCR beta sequences accurately predicted the HLA-A and HLA-B alleles for most subjects in the first cohort. In both the original and validation cohorts, the classifier was reported to diagnose cytomegalovirus status with high specificity and sensitivity. Assigning TCR associations to individual alleles was difficult when HLA alleles, especially DR and DQ, strongly co-occurred. V-gene and J-gene trimming of TCR beta chains was associated with a missense DCLRE1C variant in a later genetic analysis, and the association was replicated in an independent cohort. At a false discovery rate of 0.05, a later analysis linked 16,951 TCR beta sequences to specific HLA alleles. A cluster of highly shared sequence variants was judged likely to represent a technical artifact of the sequencing pipeline. In a later analysis, most CMV-associated TCR beta chains were found to appear HLA-restricted, with HLA associations seemingly driven largely by CMV exposure. The authors suggested that the approach could potentially be generalized to other disease states and immunological phenotypes. Compared with equally common non-associated chains, HLA-associated TCR beta chains in a later analysis were more clonally expanded and had lower generation probabilities. In a later genetic analysis, fewer N-insertions in productive TCRs were reported among donors in an Asian-associated ancestry cluster than the approximately 710-donor mean. Several of the top co-occurrence clusters appeared to be linked to parvovirus B19, influenza, CMV and Epstein-Barr virus, according to a later analysis. For the cohort, immune exposure information was limited to CMV serostatus. Because counts were too low, about 15 rarely observed V segments, including chromosome 9 orphons, were left out of the earlier analysis of several hundred of the donors. Correlated functional status among segregating V segments might be attributable to linkage disequilibrium, but an unknown experimental factor could not be ruled out.

Note on this clone: It lacks a known antigen. No base quality values were provided; no much bigger clone lies one nucleotide off.

The sample comprised PBMCs. The chain is assembled from TRBV10-3 and TRBJ2-3; 9 junctional bases match TRBD2. The source of this sequence is a woman aged 50 to 65 in good health and CMV-seropositive. The CDR3 corresponds to CAIRGTSTRTDTQYF. In nucleotide form, the sequence is TGTGCCATCAGAGGGACTAGCACCCGCACAGATACGCAGTATTTT.